What follows are 6 T cell receptor beta chains derived from one specimen sequenced in a study of blood T cell repertoires in COVID-19. Profiled with immunoSEQ multiplex PCR; TCRdb holds only in-frame clones, not every one. Of about 130,000 clones in the sample, around four fifths are singletons; the top ten hold roughly 5%. The sample taken for sequencing was peripheral blood. All receptors come from a man between 60 and 75 years old with acute or convalescent COVID-19.

The chain combines TRBV19 with TRBJ2-7; D may be TRBD1 (6 bases). Germline loops: CDR1 LNHDA, CDR2 SQIVND (reference sequence). Trimming stripped 4 bases from V and 0 bases from J, with 13 bases between. This CDR3 comprises 15 residues. CDR3 protein: CASSTSRDISYEQYF. The CDR3 DNA reads TGTGCCAGTAGTACGTCCCGGGACATCTCCTACGAGCAGTACTTC.

V and J are TRBV9 and TRBJ2-3, with 7 bases aligning to TRBD2. Looked up from germline, CDR1 is SGDLS and CDR2 is YYNGEE. The CDR3 runs 16 residues. J was trimmed by 5 bases and V by 3 bases; bases with no gene match: 12. The CDR3 sequence is CASSEGRRGLIDTQYF. DNA for the CDR3: TGTGCCAGCAGCGAGGGGCGGCGGGGGTTAATAGATACGCAGTATTTT. The full variable domain, completed using reference TRBV9 and TRBJ2-3, is DSGVTQTPKHLITATGQRVTLRCSPRSGDLSVYWYQQSLDQGLQFLIQYYNGEERAKGNILERFSAQQFPDLHSELNLSSLELGDSALYFCASSEGRRGLIDTQYFGPGTRLTVL.

V and J are TRBV14 and TRBJ1-1; no clear D gene. This CDR3 has 11 residues. The germline V and J ends were trimmed by 1 base and 8 bases, with 5 bases remaining between them. CDR1 SGHDN and CDR2 FVKESK come from the germline V gene. In DNA form, the CDR3 reads TGTGCCAGCAGCCAAGGAGGAGAAGCTTTCTTT. Amino acids: CASSQGGEAFF.

This clone has just a few counts. The rearrangement links TRBV10-3 to TRBJ2-3; D ambiguous. The length of the CDR3 is 12 residues. Trimming removed 4 bases at V and 0 bases at J, with 2 bases between. Germline V gives CDR1 ENHRY, CDR2 SYGVKD. In DNA form, the CDR3 reads TGTGCCATCAGTGCTAGCACAGATACGCAGTATTTT. It translates to CAISASTDTQYF.

The rearrangement joins TRBV3-1 (or the pseudogene TRBV3-2) to TRBJ2-5, with 7 bases matching TRBD2. The CDR3 has 16 amino acids. V was pared by 2 bases and J by 5 bases, with 11 bases of the junction left unmatched. The V gene's germline CDR1 is LGHDT and CDR2 YNNKEL (reference sequence). The CDR3 reads CASSQNRAGPLETQYF. CDR3 coding DNA: TGTGCCAGCAGCCAAAACCGAGCGGGACCTCTCGAGACCCAGTACTTC.

The rearrangement uses TRBV4-2 and TRBJ2-2; 12 bases fit TRBD2. The length of the CDR3 is 18 residues. Germline CDR1 LGHNA, CDR2 YNFKEQ. J gave up 6 bases and V 0 bases, and 8 bases lay outside the gene matches. The CDR3 DNA sequence: TGTGCCAGCAGCCAAGAACTAACCGGGACTAGCGGGTCCGGGGAGCTGTTTTTT. Translated: CASSQELTGTSGSGELFF.